The 25 T cell receptor beta chains in this list originate from one sample, sequenced in a study of blood T cell repertoires in COVID-19. The table came from immunoSEQ multiplex PCR; TCRdb's copy has only in-frame clones and leaves some out. The repertoire includes approximately 150,000 clones, more than 65% of them detected once, and around 6.7% sits in the top ten. Sequencing was carried out using peripheral blood. These receptors were collected from a woman aged 45 to 65 in a cohort sampled during active or convalescent COVID-19.

This clone was detected only a few times. The rearrangement joins TRBV10-1 to TRBJ2-1; 9 nucleotides line up with TRBD1. Per germline, CDR1 WNHNN and CDR2 SYGVQD (reference sequence). The trim removed 5 bases at V and 4 bases at J, leaving 6 bases unmatched. This CDR3 contains 15 residues. CDR3 nucleotides: TGCGCCAGCAGTACCGGGACAGGGACTTACAATGAGCAGTTCTTC. Residues: CASSTGTGTYNEQFF.

The chain links TRBV27 to TRBJ1-3; D is possibly TRBD1 (5 bases). CDR3 size: 15 residues. Per germline, CDR1 MNHEY and CDR2 SMNVEV (reference sequence). V was cut by 5 bases and J by 0 bases, with 11 bases left in between. The CDR3 coding sequence is TGTGCCAGCAGTCGCTCAACAGGCTCTGGAAACACCATATATTTT. Its protein is CASSRSTGSGNTIYF.

This clone has only a few counts. This sequence joins TRBV2 and TRBJ2-7; D is perhaps TRBD1 (6 bases). The germline V gene encodes CDR1 SNHLY and CDR2 FYNNEI. The CDR3 is 14 amino acids. Trimming stripped 6 bases from V and 3 bases from J, with 15 bases between. This CDR3 is CASSPFPTGYEQYF. Here the CDR3 DNA reads TGTGCCAGCAGCCCCTTCCCGACAGGCTACGAGCAGTACTTC.

J is TRBJ1-1 and V is TRBV6-5; D not resolved. Germline V gene data show CDR1 as MNHEY and CDR2 as SVGAGI. The CDR3 extends over 13 amino acids. Trimming cost V 10 bases and J 0 bases, with 12 bases left between them. This CDR3 reads CATQRNLNTEAFF. For the CDR3, the DNA is TGTGCCACCCAGAGGAACCTGAACACTGAAGCTTTCTTT.

V usage is TRBV2 and J usage is TRBJ2-3; D is possibly TRBD2 (6 bases). V was clipped by 10 bases and J by 6 bases, with 17 bases between them. The CDR3 runs to 13 residues. Per the germline V gene, CDR1 is SNHLY and CDR2 is FYNNEI. The CDR3 nucleotides are TGTGCCACTGTTGGGGGGACTCATGATACGCAGTATTTT. Translation gives CATVGGTHDTQYF.

The CDR3 bases are TGCGCCAGCACTCAGACAGCCGGCACAGATACGCAGTATTTT. This translates into CASTQTAGTDTQYF. The rearrangement uses TRBV5-1 and TRBJ2-3, with D possibly TRBD1 on 5 matching bases. The CDR3 length is 14 residues. Germline-derived CDR1 and CDR2 are SGHRS and YFSETQ. V shed 6 bases and J shed 1 base, with 12 bases lying between them.

This chain uses TRBV29-1 with TRBJ1-2; TRBD1 agrees at 7 bases. V lost 7 bases, J lost 3 bases, and 5 bases stayed unmatched. The CDR3 runs 12 residues. Germline values: CDR1 SQVTM, CDR2 ANQGSEA. As DNA, the CDR3 is TGCAGCGGAGGACAGGAAGACTATGGCTACACCTTC. This translates into CSGGQEDYGYTF.

The CDR3: CASSTGTGGVGGYTF. The CDR3 DNA reads TGCGCCAGCAGCACCGGGACAGGGGGTGTCGGTGGCTACACCTTC. V is TRBV5-1 and J is TRBJ1-2, with 11 bases lining up with TRBD1. V lost 4 bases, J lost 7 bases, and 9 bases stayed unmatched. The CDR3 has 15 amino acids. Germline CDR1 is SGHRS and CDR2 is YFSETQ.

This clone has only a few counts. The chain employs TRBV19 and TRBJ1-2; 10 bases match TRBD1. With V trimmed by 5 bases and J by 6 bases, 3 bases remained unmatched. This CDR3 contains 13 residues. The germline CDR1 and CDR2 sequences are LNHDA and SQIVND (reference sequence). The CDR3 region has the DNA TGTGCCAGTAGTGCCGGGACAGGGGATGGCTACACCTTC. This codes for CASSAGTGDGYTF.

The count of this clone is one. This chain uses TRBV7-2 with TRBJ2-3; tentative D call: TRBD2 (6 bases). Germline CDR1 SGHTA, CDR2 FQGNSA. Trimming stripped 5 bases from V and 2 bases from J, with 14 bases between. The CDR3 covers 15 residues. The DNA of the CDR3 is TGTGCCAGCAGCCTCCGAACGGGGGACACAGATACGCAGTATTTT. It specifies CASSLRTGDTDTQYF.

The chain uses TRBV15 and TRBJ1-6; 8 nucleotides line up with TRBD1. Germline values: CDR1 LNHNV, CDR2 YYDKDF (reference sequence). V trimming: 5 bases; J trimming: 6 bases; junction bases outside the gene matches: 6. The CDR3 length is 15 residues. CDR3 sequence (DNA): TGTGCCACCAGCTTCCGGACAGGGAGTAATTCACCCCTCCACTTT. It yields the protein CATSFRTGSNSPLHF.

This rearrangement joins TRBV6-5 to TRBJ2-3; TRBD1 aligns across 8 bases. CDR1 and CDR2 (germline): MNHEY, SVGAGI. This CDR3 spans 14 amino acids. After removal of 5 bases from V and 4 bases from J, the junction contained 5 bases not matched to a gene. CDR3 DNA: TGTGCCAGCAGTCCGGACAGGGTGTCAGATACGCAGTATTTT. The encoded protein is CASSPDRVSDTQYF.

The chain joins TRBV4-1 to TRBJ1-5, with D perhaps matching TRBD1 (6 bases). In germline, CDR1 is MGHRA, CDR2 YSYEKL. CDR3 length: 18 amino acids. V was shortened by 4 bases and J by 0 bases, with 19 bases between the two germline ends. Here the CDR3 reads CASSPNRQELYSNQPQHF. The CDR3 bases are TGCGCCAGCAGCCCAAATCGACAGGAACTTTATAGCAATCAGCCCCAGCATTTT.

The chain uses TRBV12-3 or TRBV12-4 and TRBJ2-4, with D perhaps matching TRBD1 (5 bases). The CDR3 is 13 amino acids. The germline V and J ends were trimmed by 5 bases and 8 bases, with 13 bases remaining between them. This chain's CDR3 is CASSQGPPYIQYF. CDR3 DNA: TGTGCCAGCAGTCAGGGCCCGCCTTACATTCAGTACTTC.

This chain uses TRBV27 with TRBJ2-7, with D perhaps matching TRBD1 (6 bases). V was pared by 5 bases and J by 1 base, with 9 bases between. CDR1 is MNHEY, CDR2 SMNVEV, per germline (reference sequence). The CDR3 contains 13 residues. CDR3 nucleotide sequence: TGTGCCAGCAGTCCGGGACAATCCTACGAGCAGTACTTC. It translates to CASSPGQSYEQYF.

The chain uses TRBV12-5 and TRBJ2-1; maybe TRBD1 (5 bases). The CDR3 runs 12 residues. V lost 7 bases and J lost 6, with 10 bases in between. Germline CDR1 and CDR2: LGHNT and FRNRAP. The CDR3 spells CASEARVNEQFF. DNA for the CDR3: TGTGCTAGTGAGGCCAGGGTCAATGAGCAGTTCTTC.

CDR3 coding DNA: TGTGCCAGCAGGCCACTAGCGGGGGCCCCGGGAGAGCAGTTCTTC. Protein sequence: CASRPLAGAPGEQFF. The chain has TRBV6-4 and TRBJ2-1; the match to TRBD2 covers 11 bases. With 6 bases clipped from V and 10 bases from J, the junction kept 11 bases outside the gene matches. The CDR3 consists of 15 residues. Germline V gives CDR1 MRHNA, CDR2 SNTAGT.

This clone has at least ten counts. The chain has TRBV30 and TRBJ2-1; 8 nucleotides align to TRBD2. This CDR3 has 14 residues. The J segment lost 7 bases and the V segment lost 5 bases, leaving 10 bases of the junction unmatched. Germline lookup yields CDR1 GTSNPN and CDR2 SVGIG (reference sequence). CDR3 loop: CAWSLAGGTNEQFF. In DNA form, the CDR3 reads TGTGCCTGGTCTCTAGCGGGCGGCACGAATGAGCAGTTCTTC.

The gene calls are TRBV20-1 and TRBJ2-2; D possibly corresponds to TRBD2 (7 bases). V lost 3 bases and J 6 bases, leaving 14 bases between the germline ends. Germline CDR1 and CDR2: DFQATT and SNEGSKA (reference sequence). This CDR3 is 14 amino acids long. In DNA, the CDR3 is TGCAGTGCTAGTTCGGGGGGCATAGCCGGGGAGCTGTTTTTT. Amino acids: CSASSGGIAGELFF.

The gene calls are TRBV5-4 and TRBJ2-7; 8 bases line up with TRBD1. The germline V gene has CDR1 SGHNT and CDR2 YYREEE (reference sequence). V was pared by 0 bases and J by 5 bases, with 4 bases of the junction left unmatched. The length of the CDR3 is 14 residues. CDR3 sequence: CASSLAGGAHEQYF. CDR3 in DNA: TGTGCCAGCAGCTTGGCAGGGGGCGCCCACGAGCAGTACTTC.

CDR3 in DNA: TGCGCCAGCAGCTTAAGCCTAGCGGGGGGGCTTAATGAGCAGTTCTTC. Translated: CASSLSLAGGLNEQFF. The chain couples TRBV5-1 to TRBJ2-1, with 12 bases fitting TRBD2. The CDR3 is 16 amino acids. Germline V CDR1 and CDR2: SGHRS, YFSETQ. V lost 2 bases to trimming and J lost 7 bases; unmatched junction nucleotides: 7. The variable domain in full, completed from reference TRBV5-1 and TRBJ2-1, reads KAGVTQTPRYLIKTRGQQVTLSCSPISGHRSVSWYQQTPGQGLQFLFEYFSETQRNKGNFPGRFSGRQFSNSRSEMNVSTLELGDSALYLCASSLSLAGGLNEQFFGPGTRLTVL.

This clone was found once. An end of the junction differs from the germline gene, which may be a read error. J is TRBJ1-6 and V is TRBV20-1, with 10 bases matching TRBD1. This CDR3 contains 11 residues. Per the germline V gene, CDR1 is DFQATT and CDR2 is SNEGSKA (reference sequence). CDR3 DNA sequence: TGCAGTGCTACCAAAGGACAGGGGGTTCTATTT. Translating it yields CSATKGQGVLF.

V usage is TRBV21-1 and J usage is TRBJ2-1; the D call of TRBD2 is as the table states it, not checked on the DNA. TRBV21-1 is noted as a pseudogene. This CDR3 contains 16 residues. Here the CDR3 DNA reads TGTGCCAGCAGCAAAGCTGGGGGGGGCTCCTACAATGAGCAGTTCTTC. This gives the protein CASSKAGGGSYNEQFF.

J is TRBJ2-7 and V is TRBV4-3; 11 bases align to TRBD1. V lost 3 bases and J lost 7; bases outside the gene matches: 5. This CDR3 spans 14 amino acids. Germline CDR1 reads LGHNA; CDR2 reads YSLEER. The CDR3, as DNA: TGCGCCAGCAGCCAGGGGACAGGGGGAGGTGAGCAGTACTTC. Translation: CASSQGTGGGEQYF.

This clone was found once. DNA of the CDR3: TGCGCCAGCAGCCAAGAATCCCCTCCGGGAGCCTACGAGCAGTACTTC. Protein sequence: CASSQESPPGAYEQYF. The rearrangement links TRBV4-1 to TRBJ2-7, with a weak D call TRBD2 (6 bases). Germline V lookup: CDR1 MGHRA, CDR2 YSYEKL. The V and J ends lost 0 bases and 2 bases respectively, with 14 bases between them. CDR3 length: 16 amino acids.